These 21 T cell receptor beta chains share one sample of origin, sequenced in a study of cytotoxic CD8 clonotypes in ibrutinib-treated CLL. Assay used: immunoSEQ multiplex PCR; TCRdb lists only in-frame clones, some missing. The profile shows approximately 80,000 clones, 86% of them singletons. The material was PBMCs, obtained before ibrutinib treatment. Receptor source: a human donor with chronic lymphocytic leukemia.

This sequence joins TRBV5-6 and TRBJ2-7, with D unresolved. The CDR3 contains 14 residues. CDR1 and CDR2 from the germline V gene are SGHDT and YYEEEE. The V gene lost 2 bases and the J gene lost 2 bases, with 11 bases spanning the gap. CDR3 residues: CASSFEPSTYEQYF. CDR3 bases: TGTGCCAGCAGCTTCGAGCCATCTACCTACGAGCAGTACTTC.

The rearrangement joins TRBV9 to TRBJ1-3, with D uncertain. V was cut by 3 bases and J by 5 bases, with 9 bases left in between. There are 13 residues in the CDR3. Per germline, CDR1 SGDLS and CDR2 YYNGEE. CDR3 sequence (DNA): TGTGCCAGCAGCGAGGCTCTGCGAAACACCATATATTTT. Translation gives CASSEALRNTIYF. Full variable domain (missing parts from reference TRBV9 and TRBJ1-3): DSGVTQTPKHLITATGQRVTLRCSPRSGDLSVYWYQQSLDQGLQFLIQYYNGEERAKGNILERFSAQQFPDLHSELNLSSLELGDSALYFCASSEALRNTIYFGEGSWLTVV.

The chain joins TRBV7-3 to TRBJ1-5; D is unresolved. The germline V and J ends were trimmed by 4 bases and 7 bases, with 11 bases remaining between them. The CDR3 sequence is 13 residues long. Germline V gives CDR1 SGHTA, CDR2 FQGTGA. CDR3 sequence reads: CASSSGMDQPQHF. The CDR3 bases are TGTGCCAGCAGCTCAGGAATGGACCAGCCCCAGCATTTT.

The chain is built from TRBV6-5 and TRBJ1-4; unclear D gene. Between the trimmed V and J ends, which lost 3 bases and 4 bases, there was a span of 12 bases. CDR3 length equals 15 residues. Germline CDR1 and CDR2: MNHEY and SVGAGI. The CDR3 DNA reads as TGTGCCAGCAGTTATTTAGCTAGCCGTAATGAAAAACTGTTTTTT. Translation gives CASSYLASRNEKLFF.

This clone was detected only a few times. The chain employs TRBV9 and TRBJ2-1; 11 bases match TRBD2. The CDR3 is 17 residues long. The germline CDR1 and CDR2 sequences are SGDLS and YYNGEE. V trimming: 3 bases; J trimming: 4 bases; junction bases outside the gene matches: 9. Here the CDR3 DNA reads TGTGCCAGCAGCGGATCCGAAGCTAGCGGGAGGTACAATGAGCAGTTCTTC. It encodes CASSGSEASGRYNEQFF.

The gene calls are TRBV9 and TRBJ1-2; tentatively, D is TRBD1 (5 bases). The CDR3 is 15 residues long. Trimming took off 4 bases at V and 4 bases at J, with 17 bases between the two ends. Per germline, CDR1 SGDLS and CDR2 YYNGEE. CDR3 in DNA: TGTGCCAGCAGCAGGACTGGGGGGTTAGTCTATGGCTACACCTTC. Translated: CASSRTGGLVYGYTF.

V and J are TRBV5-1 and TRBJ1-2; TRBD1 is a possible D gene (5 bases). The ends were cut back, 3 bases at V and 1 base at J, with 10 bases in the middle. This CDR3 is built from 14 residues. Germline values: CDR1 SGHRS, CDR2 YFSETQ. CDR3 in amino acids: CASSSQDNNYGYTF. The CDR3 nucleotides read TGCGCCAGCAGCTCACAGGATAATAACTATGGCTACACCTTC.

CDR3 region: CASSEPDRFEPGYTF. CDR3 nucleotide sequence: TGCGCCAGCAGTGAGCCAGACCGGTTTGAGCCTGGCTACACCTTC. The rearrangement uses TRBV10-2 and TRBJ1-2; the D is unclear. Trimming pared 2 bases from V and 7 bases from J, leaving 17 bases between. Per germline, CDR1 WSHSY and CDR2 SAAADI. The CDR3 is 15 residues long.

V gene TRBV13 combines with J gene TRBJ1-1; no firm D call. V was cut by 2 bases and J by 1 base, with 5 bases left in between. This CDR3 comprises 13 residues. Germline CDR1 PRHDT, CDR2 FYEKMQ (reference sequence). CDR3 residues: CASSLFWNTEAFF. CDR3 sequence (DNA): TGTGCCAGCAGCTTATTCTGGAACACTGAAGCTTTCTTT.

The rearrangement joins TRBV19 to TRBJ1-5; D unclear. CDR1 LNHDA and CDR2 SQIVND come from the germline V gene (reference sequence). V was trimmed by 1 base and J by 2 bases, leaving 9 bases between them. The CDR3 is 15 amino acids. This CDR3 is CASSIVRQGNQPQHF. The CDR3 DNA follows: TGTGCCAGTAGTATAGTGAGGCAGGGCAATCAGCCCCAGCATTTT.

The chain links TRBV9 to TRBJ1-1, with D maybe TRBD1 (6 bases). The CDR3 consists of 14 residues. V shed 0 bases and J shed 5 bases, with 11 bases lying between them. Germline CDR1 is SGDLS and CDR2 is YYNGEE. The CDR3 is CASSVAGQGTEAFF. The CDR3 DNA sequence: TGTGCCAGCAGCGTAGCGGGTCAGGGGACTGAAGCTTTCTTT.

The rearrangement uses TRBV14 and TRBJ2-7, with D perhaps TRBD1 (5 bases). CDR3 length: 12 residues. From germline, CDR1 is SGHDN and CDR2 FVKESK. The V end was cut by 4 bases, the J end by 3 bases, with 7 bases between. This chain's CDR3 is CASSRTGYEQYF. CDR3 coding DNA: TGTGCCAGCAGCCGAACAGGCTACGAGCAGTACTTC.

The chain is built from TRBV30 and TRBJ1-5; perhaps TRBD1 as D (6 bases). The CDR3 length is 14 residues. With 4 bases removed from V and 3 bases from J, the gap between germline ends came to 13 bases. Germline-derived CDR1 and CDR2 are GTSNPN and SVGIG (reference sequence). Here the CDR3 DNA reads TGTGCCTGGAACCGGCAGGGGTACAATCAGCCCCAGCATTTT. Amino acid sequence: CAWNRQGYNQPQHF.

CDR3 region: CAWDRRNYGYTF. The CDR3 DNA reads TGTGCCTGGGACCGACGTAACTATGGCTACACCTTC. V usage is TRBV30 and J usage is TRBJ1-2; no firm D call. Germline V gene lookup returns CDR1 GTSNPN and CDR2 SVGIG (reference sequence). Trimming cost V 5 bases and J 1 base, with 8 bases left between them. This CDR3 has 12 residues.

The V and J genes are TRBV2 and TRBJ2-2, with 7 bases fitting TRBD1. V was pared by 11 bases and J by 3 bases, with 6 bases of the junction left unmatched. Germline V CDR1 and CDR2: SNHLY, FYNNEI. The CDR3 has 13 amino acids. The CDR3 spells CAPRDSYTGELFF. CDR3 DNA: TGTGCCCCCCGGGACAGTTACACCGGGGAGCTGTTTTTT.

V usage is TRBV7-9 and J usage is TRBJ1-1; unclear D gene. Trimming removed 5 bases from V and 6 bases from J, with 10 bases in between. This CDR3 region has 12 residues. Germline CDR1 is SEHNR and CDR2 is FQNEAQ (reference sequence). The CDR3 DNA reads TGTGCCAGCAGCCCGGACCGTCCTGAAGCTTTCTTT. Translated, it gives CASSPDRPEAFF.

This rearrangement joins TRBV29-1 to TRBJ2-1, with 7 positions matching TRBD1. Germline V gene lookup returns CDR1 SQVTM and CDR2 ANQGSEA. Trimming at V came to 4 bases and at J to 5 bases, leaving 8 bases not matched to a gene. The CDR3 has 14 amino acids. CDR3 loop: CSVAWDSANNEQFF. The CDR3 bases are TGCAGCGTTGCTTGGGACAGCGCTAACAATGAGCAGTTCTTC.

V usage is TRBV29-1 and J usage is TRBJ1-2; D gene ambiguous. This CDR3 has 12 residues. Germline CDR1 reads SQVTM; CDR2 reads ANQGSEA. The V end lost 7 bases, the J end lost 1 base, and 10 bases lay between the germline ends. CDR3 nucleotides: TGCAGCGGTGAGGTTTTTAACTATGGCTACACCTTC. This translates into CSGEVFNYGYTF.

This clone was picked up one time. The chain uses TRBV6-5 and TRBJ2-7; the D gene is possibly TRBD2 (6 bases). The ends were cut back, 5 bases at V and 6 bases at J, with 14 bases in the middle. The CDR3 extends over 13 amino acids. Per germline, CDR1 MNHEY and CDR2 SVGAGI. The chain's CDR3 is CASSLGYSGEQYF. CDR3 DNA: TGTGCCAGCAGTCTCGGTTATAGCGGCGAGCAGTACTTC.

V usage is TRBV19 and J usage is TRBJ2-7; a possible D gene is TRBD2 (6 bases). The ends were cut back, 10 bases at V and 4 bases at J, with 17 bases in the middle. The CDR3 loop spans 13 amino acids. CDR1 is LNHDA, CDR2 SQIVND, per germline (reference sequence). The CDR3 region has the DNA TGTGCCACCGAAGCGGGCTGGGGTTACGAGCAGTACTTC. Its protein product is CATEAGWGYEQYF.

DNA of the CDR3: TGTGCCAGCAGTGAAGGGGGGACACCAAGCCGGCACACTGAAGCTTTCTTT. It specifies CASSEGGTPSRHTEAFF. The rearrangement joins TRBV2 to TRBJ1-1, with a weak D call TRBD1 (6 bases). The CDR3 spans 17 residues. Germline V gives CDR1 SNHLY, CDR2 FYNNEI. Trimming pared 1 base from V and 3 bases from J, leaving 18 bases between.